Each of the 4 T cell receptor beta chains below was sequenced from the same sample in a study of shared T cell receptors in the human thymus. Assay used: immunoSEQ multiplex PCR; TCRdb lists only in-frame clones, some missing. The sample contains 700,000 or so clones, 70% to 90% of which appear only once. These same data were also listed under a study on human thymus T cells.

The source material was thymocytes. These receptors all come from a girl under three years old with a congenital heart defect.

The chain recombines TRBV9 with TRBJ2-6; 8 bases map to TRBD1. After removal of 3 bases from V and 4 bases from J, the junction contained 15 bases not matched to a gene. This CDR3 spans 19 amino acids. The germline CDR1 and CDR2 sequences are SGDLS and YYNGEE. The CDR3 region is CASSASLGQGVRGANVLTF. CDR3 in DNA: TGTGCCAGCAGCGCCTCGCTTGGACAGGGAGTCAGGGGGGCCAACGTCCTGACTTTC.

The chain joins TRBV15 to TRBJ1-5; 7 bases line up with TRBD1. The germline V gene encodes CDR1 LNHNV and CDR2 YYDKDF (reference sequence). This CDR3 contains 15 residues. V lost 1 base to trimming and J lost 7 bases; unmatched junction nucleotides: 7. The CDR3 here is CATSRVDRAGQPQHF. For the CDR3, the DNA is TGTGCCACCAGCAGAGTCGACAGGGCCGGGCAGCCCCAGCATTTT.

The V and J genes are TRBV5-6 and TRBJ2-5, with TRBD1 identical over 7 bases. This CDR3 region has 15 residues. J lost 5 bases, V lost 3 bases, and 10 bases had no gene match. CDR1 and CDR2 (germline): SGHDT, YYEEEE. This CDR3 is CASSSRRQGPETQYF. CDR3 coding DNA: TGTGCCAGCAGCTCGAGAAGACAGGGACCGGAGACCCAGTACTTC.

J is TRBJ1-5 and V is TRBV20-1; D call uncertain. Deletions cut 3 bases from V and 6 bases from J, with 3 bases between. Germline CDR1 DFQATT, CDR2 SNEGSKA (reference sequence). The CDR3 totals 10 residues. CDR3 coding DNA: TGCAGTGCTAGCGGTCAGCCCCAGCATTTT. It codes for CSASGQPQHF.